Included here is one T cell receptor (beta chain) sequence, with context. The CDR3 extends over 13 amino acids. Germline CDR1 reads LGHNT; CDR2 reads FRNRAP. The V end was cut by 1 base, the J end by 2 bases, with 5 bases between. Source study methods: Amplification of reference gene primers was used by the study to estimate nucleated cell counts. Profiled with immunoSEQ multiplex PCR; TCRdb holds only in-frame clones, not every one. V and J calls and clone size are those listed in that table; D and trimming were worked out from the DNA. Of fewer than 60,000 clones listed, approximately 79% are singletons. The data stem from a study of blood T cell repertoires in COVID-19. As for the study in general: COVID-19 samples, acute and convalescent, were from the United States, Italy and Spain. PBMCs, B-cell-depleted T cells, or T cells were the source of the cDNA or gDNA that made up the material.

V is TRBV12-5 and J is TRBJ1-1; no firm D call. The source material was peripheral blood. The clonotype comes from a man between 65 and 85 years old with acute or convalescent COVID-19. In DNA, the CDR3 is TGTGCTAGTGGTTTGGAACAAAACACTGAAGCTTTCTTT. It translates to CASGLEQNTEAFF.